The sample holds a few counts of the clone carrying this T cell receptor beta chain. Its antigen is unidentified. TCRdb ran MiXCR on the reads and lists one entry per CDR3 protein. The profile covers fewer than 950,000 distinct CDR3 sequences, with approximately 32% appearing a single time and roughly an eighth taken by the ten largest. Germline CDR1 SGHDT, CDR2 YYEEEE. V was clipped by 4 bases and J by 1 base; unmatched bases: 9. The CDR3 spans 16 residues. The entry originates in a study of T cell repertoires in cytomegalovirus infection. At the level of the study: Recently described HLA-C-restricted plus well-studied HLA-B-restricted CMV epitopes were used. Study observations and caveats: Using cumulative public TCR beta family frequency, the authors identified those who carried CMV together with the relevant HLA. Dominating the ex vivo response were HLA-C-restricted CMV-specific TCR beta clonotypes.

The chain is built from TRBV5-6 and TRBJ1-1, with TRBD1 matching over 8 bases. The clonotype originates from a human donor in good health (CMV status not recorded). Some clones in this sample may be carry-over from other donors' samples. The sample consisted of cultured CD8+ T cells from PBMCs, taken from culture after CMV antigen stimulation. DNA for the CDR3: TGTGCCAGCAGCGGGGACAGGACTCCCGAGAACACTGAAGCTTTCTTT. Translating it yields CASSGDRTPENTEAFF.